These 27 T cell receptor beta chains were all obtained from the same sample, sequenced in a study of blood T cell repertoires in COVID-19. Measured with immunoSEQ multiplex PCR; TCRdb has only the in-frame clones, and not every one. This sample has around 370,000 clones, with about 88% found just once. The sequencing input was PBMCs or T cells enriched from blood (not recorded which). The origin of the receptors is a young woman who had recovered from COVID-19.

The V and J genes are TRBV9 and TRBJ2-3; tentative D call: TRBD1 (6 bases). CDR3 length: 16 residues. Trimming took off 0 bases at V and 0 bases at J, with 11 bases between the two ends. Germline lookup yields CDR1 SGDLS and CDR2 YYNGEE. CDR3: CASSVAQGLSTDTQYF. The CDR3 bases are TGTGCCAGCAGCGTAGCTCAGGGGCTTAGCACAGATACGCAGTATTTT. The full variable domain, with the rest looked up from reference TRBV9 and TRBJ2-3, is DSGVTQTPKHLITATGQRVTLRCSPRSGDLSVYWYQQSLDQGLQFLIQYYNGEERAKGNILERFSAQQFPDLHSELNLSSLELGDSALYFCASSVAQGLSTDTQYFGPGTRLTVL.

The chain couples TRBV6-5 to TRBJ2-1; weak D call: TRBD2 (7 bases). Trimming cost V 3 bases and J 8 bases, with 14 bases left between them. Germline assignment: CDR1 MNHEY and CDR2 SVGAGI. The CDR3 spans 14 residues. Here the CDR3 reads CASSYGGAEDEQFF. CDR3 sequence (DNA): TGTGCCAGCAGTTATGGGGGGGCCGAGGATGAGCAGTTCTTC.

This rearrangement joins TRBV5-4 to TRBJ1-2; 9 positions agree with TRBD1. This CDR3 is 15 amino acids long. V lost 4 bases to trimming and J lost 4 bases; unmatched junction nucleotides: 8. Per germline, CDR1 SGHNT and CDR2 YYREEE (reference sequence). CDR3 amino acids: CASSLDRGFGYGYTF. The CDR3 coding sequence is TGTGCCAGCAGCCTGGACAGGGGATTCGGCTATGGCTACACCTTC.

The gene calls are TRBV14 and TRBJ1-3, with unresolved D. Germline lookup yields CDR1 SGHDN and CDR2 FVKESK. Trimming cost V 4 bases and J 0 bases, with 13 bases left between them. The CDR3 totals 16 residues. The DNA for the CDR3 is TGTGCCAGCAGCCCGCTTGGGCCCCCCTCTGGAAACACCATATATTTT. Translating it yields CASSPLGPPSGNTIYF.

The chain recombines TRBV3-1 (or the pseudogene TRBV3-2) with TRBJ2-1; 9 nucleotides align to TRBD2. Germline values: CDR1 LGHDT, CDR2 YNNKEL (reference sequence). Germline trimming cut 1 base from V and 5 bases from J; bases unmatched to any gene: 6. This CDR3 is 16 amino acids long. CDR3 sequence reads: CASSQAYLAGNNEQFF. In nucleotides, the CDR3 is TGTGCCAGCAGCCAAGCCTATCTAGCGGGGAACAATGAGCAGTTCTTC.

The gene calls are TRBV12-3 or TRBV12-4 and TRBJ1-1, with D perhaps matching TRBD1 (6 bases). The V gene lost 6 bases and the J gene lost 6 bases, with 8 bases spanning the gap. The CDR3 runs to 11 residues. The CDR3 coding sequence is TGTGCCAGCAGAAGGACAGCTGAAGCTTTCTTT. Amino acid sequence: CASRRTAEAFF.

The rearrangement joins TRBV19 to TRBJ2-2; TRBD2 aligns across 15 bases. In germline, CDR1 is LNHDA, CDR2 SQIVND (reference sequence). The V segment lost 8 bases and the J segment 7 bases; nucleotides outside the gene matches: 5. CDR3 size: 15 residues. The CDR3, as DNA: TGTGCCAGTCGGACTAGCGGGGGGGCCTTCGGGGAGCTGTTTTTT. This codes for CASRTSGGAFGELFF.

The chain uses TRBV10-3 and TRBJ1-6; 12 bases line up with TRBD1. CDR3 length equals 16 residues. CDR1 ENHRY and CDR2 SYGVKD come from the germline V gene. The ends lost 8 bases at V and 5 bases at J; junction bases unmatched: 7. In DNA, the CDR3 is TGTGCCATCGGGGACAGGGGGCGGAAGGATAATTCACCCCTCCACTTT. This codes for CAIGDRGRKDNSPLHF.

The rearrangement joins TRBV7-9 to TRBJ2-3; no reliable D call. Germline loops: CDR1 SEHNR, CDR2 FQNEAQ (reference sequence). Trimming cost V 7 bases and J 4 bases, with 12 bases left between them. The CDR3 has 13 amino acids. This CDR3 reads CASTSYRADTQYF. The CDR3 coding sequence is TGTGCCAGCACCAGTTACAGAGCAGATACGCAGTATTTT. Using reference TRBV7-9 and TRBJ2-3 for the parts outside the CDR3, the full variable domain is DTGVSQNPRHKITKRGQNVTFRCDPISEHNRLYWYRQTLGQGPEFLTYFQNEAQLEKSRLLSDRFSAERPKGSFSTLEIQRTEQGDSAMYLCASTSYRADTQYFGPGTRLTVL.

CDR3 sequence: CASSSRRAGDTEAFF. The DNA for the CDR3 is TGTGCCAGCAGTTCACGTAGAGCGGGGGACACTGAAGCTTTCTTT. The rearrangement links TRBV6-5 to TRBJ1-1; TRBD1 is a possible D gene (5 bases). Trimming pared 4 bases from V and 3 bases from J, leaving 15 bases between. The germline gives CDR1 MNHEY, CDR2 SVGAGI. This CDR3 is 15 amino acids long.

The rearrangement uses TRBV5-1 and TRBJ2-1, with 8 nucleotides matching TRBD1. CDR1 is SGHRS, CDR2 YFSETQ, per germline. With V trimmed by 3 bases and J by 1 base, 3 bases remained unmatched. The CDR3 runs 15 residues. The CDR3 nucleotides read TGCGCCAGCAGCTGGGGACAGGATTCCTACAATGAGCAGTTCTTC. Protein sequence: CASSWGQDSYNEQFF.

This chain's CDR3 is CASRSTNTGELFF. CDR3 nucleotides: TGTGCCAGCAGATCCACGAACACCGGGGAGCTGTTTTTT. The V gene is TRBV28, the J gene TRBJ2-2; D unresolved. CDR3 length: 13 residues. Trimming shortened V by 6 bases and J by 0 bases, and 5 bases separated the two germline ends. CDR1 MDHEN and CDR2 SYDVKM come from the germline V gene. Using reference TRBV28 and TRBJ2-2 for the parts outside the CDR3, the full variable domain is DVKVTQSSRYLVKRTGEKVFLECVQDMDHENMFWYRQDPGLGLRLIYFSYDVKMKEKGDIPEGYSVSREKKERFSLILESASTNQTSMYLCASRSTNTGELFFGEGSRLTVL.

The CDR3 spells CASRAIAGSGGYTF. CDR3 sequence (DNA): TGTGCCAGCAGAGCAATAGCCGGGTCTGGCGGCTACACCTTC. The chain recombines TRBV6-4 with TRBJ1-2, with no clear D. V lost 6 bases, J lost 8 bases, and 19 bases lay in between. Germline CDR1 reads MRHNA; CDR2 reads SNTAGT. The CDR3 covers 14 residues.

The chain uses TRBV25-1 and TRBJ2-1; 7 nucleotides align to TRBD1. Germline-derived CDR1 and CDR2 are MGHDK and SYGVNS. The V segment lost 0 bases and the J segment 6 bases; nucleotides outside the gene matches: 8. The CDR3 totals 16 residues. Here the CDR3 reads CASSEYIGGDFNEQFF. Written as DNA, the CDR3 is TGTGCCAGCAGTGAATATATAGGGGGCGACTTCAATGAGCAGTTCTTC.

Notes on this clone: Within the sample, other DNA sequences also encode this same CDR3. The rearrangement joins TRBV18 to TRBJ1-2; 7 bases agree with TRBD1. From germline, CDR1 is KGHSH and CDR2 LQKENI. Trimming took 3 bases from V and 3 from J; bases not matched to a gene: 1. The CDR3 sequence is 13 residues long. The CDR3 sequence: CASSPGTDYGYTF. In DNA form, the CDR3 reads TGTGCCAGCTCACCCGGGACAGACTATGGCTACACCTTC.

The chain uses TRBV19 and TRBJ1-2; weak D call: TRBD1 (6 bases). The CDR3 runs 12 residues. Trimming took off 4 bases at V and 6 bases at J, with 9 bases between the two ends. The V gene's germline CDR1 is LNHDA and CDR2 SQIVND (reference sequence). CDR3 sequence: CASSTRGNGYTF. The CDR3 DNA sequence: TGTGCCAGTAGTACCAGGGGAAATGGCTACACCTTC.

The V and J genes are TRBV6-5 and TRBJ2-2; 8 bases line up with TRBD1. Germline-derived CDR1 and CDR2 are MNHEY and SVGAGI. CDR3 length equals 15 residues. After removal of 6 bases from V and 0 bases from J, the junction contained 3 bases not matched to a gene. CDR3 in DNA: TGTGCCAGCAGCAAACAGGGGGCGAACACCGGGGAGCTGTTTTTT. Translation: CASSKQGANTGELFF.

The chain uses TRBV7-9 and TRBJ2-7; D not certain. V was pared by 1 base and J by 6 bases, with 7 bases between. There are 12 residues in the CDR3. The germline V gene has CDR1 SEHNR and CDR2 FQNEAQ (reference sequence). Here the CDR3 reads CASSLEGGEQYF. CDR3 nucleotide sequence: TGTGCCAGCAGCTTAGAAGGCGGCGAGCAGTACTTC.

CDR3: CASSRGQGGGNTIYF. The CDR3, as DNA: TGTGCCAGCAGTCGGGGACAGGGGGGAGGAAACACCATATATTTT. V usage is TRBV6-5 and J usage is TRBJ1-3, with 11 nucleotides matching TRBD1. Germline assignment: CDR1 MNHEY and CDR2 SVGAGI. The ends lost 5 bases at V and 4 bases at J; junction bases unmatched: 4. The CDR3 consists of 15 residues.

The chain links TRBV10-3 to TRBJ1-1, with TRBD1 matching 7 bases. The germline V gene has CDR1 ENHRY and CDR2 SYGVKD. The CDR3 has 14 residues. The V gene end was trimmed by 5 bases and the J gene end by 7 bases; junction bases not matched to a gene: 10. The CDR3 DNA reads as TGTGCCATCAGTATTGGGACAGCCAGCGATGAAGCTTTCTTT. This gives the protein CAISIGTASDEAFF.

The V call is TRBV24-1, the J call TRBJ2-1, with 9 bases matching TRBD1. Losses at the gene ends were 9 bases for V and 4 bases for J; bases not matched to a gene: 6. Looked up from germline, CDR1 is KGHDR and CDR2 is SFDVKD. The CDR3 runs 14 residues. The CDR3 is CATQTGGLYNEQFF. DNA of the CDR3: TGTGCCACCCAGACAGGGGGACTTTACAATGAGCAGTTCTTC.

V usage is TRBV5-5 and J usage is TRBJ1-6; D is ambiguous. The CDR3 has 15 amino acids. V dropped 4 bases and J dropped 5 bases, with 13 bases sitting between them. Germline V gene data show CDR1 as SGHKS and CDR2 as YYEKEE (reference sequence). This CDR3 reads CASSTHLLDNSPLHF. The DNA of the CDR3 is TGTGCCAGCAGCACCCACCTCTTAGATAATTCACCCCTCCACTTT.

The rearrangement joins TRBV4-1 to TRBJ2-6; TRBD1 aligns across 9 bases. There are 15 residues in the CDR3. Germline CDR1 MGHRA, CDR2 YSYEKL. V shed 5 bases and J 8 bases; nucleotides not matched to a gene: 7. In DNA, the CDR3 is TGCGCCAGCAGCTACTTTACAGGGGGCACCAACGTCCTGACTTTC. It specifies CASSYFTGGTNVLTF.

This clone was picked up one time. The V and J genes are TRBV4-3 and TRBJ2-7; 13 bases are a match to TRBD2. V lost 3 bases and J lost 4; bases outside the gene matches: 6. This CDR3 has 16 residues. Germline CDR1 is LGHNA and CDR2 is YSLEER. The CDR3 is CASSHGTSGNLYEQYF. The DNA of the CDR3 is TGCGCCAGCAGCCACGGGACTAGCGGGAATCTTTACGAGCAGTACTTC.

The chain is built from TRBV18 and TRBJ2-7, with D possibly matching TRBD2 (6 bases). V lost 3 bases and J lost 0, with 9 bases in between. The CDR3 totals 14 residues. CDR1 is KGHSH, CDR2 LQKENI, per germline. The CDR3 DNA reads TGTGCCAGCTCACCGGACGGGGGCTCCTACGAGCAGTACTTC. It codes for CASSPDGGSYEQYF.

This sequence joins TRBV6-4 and TRBJ2-1; TRBD1 agrees at 9 bases. CDR1 and CDR2 from the germline V gene are MRHNA and SNTAGT. V was pared by 2 bases and J by 6 bases, with 5 bases of the junction left unmatched. This CDR3 has 15 residues. CDR3 nucleotide sequence: TGTGCCAGCAGTGACGGGACAGGGACCTCCAATGAGCAGTTCTTC. It is translated as CASSDGTGTSNEQFF.

CDR3 bases: TGTGCCAGTAGTATTGGAGGGGCCCGCACAGATACGCAGTATTTT. The encoded protein is CASSIGGARTDTQYF. The V gene is TRBV19, the J gene TRBJ2-3, with D possibly being TRBD2 (6 bases). In germline, CDR1 is LNHDA, CDR2 SQIVND (reference sequence). V was trimmed by 3 bases and J by 1 base, leaving 11 bases between them. This CDR3 is 15 amino acids long.